Listed below are T cell receptor beta chains from one sample, sequenced in a study of T cell responses to AZD1222 COVID-19 vaccine. TCRdb keeps only in-frame clones here, not all; method: immunoSEQ multiplex PCR. The data show 95,000 to 120,000 clones, with approximately 89% seen just once and about 6% held by the top ten. Here the sequenced sample was peripheral blood, taken 28 days after the second AZD1222 dose. Receptors were obtained from an adult who received the AZD1222 COVID-19 vaccine. The CDR3 runs from the conserved cysteine through the conserved F or W. The order of the fields is clone size, V gene, J gene, D gene, CDR3 protein, CDR3 DNA. D genes are given only for firm matches. For some rows the clone size is stated as once, few or many, or as a class when expanded; others skip it.

few	TRBV4-1	TRBJ2-7	TRBD1	CASSQDRSSYEQYF	TGCGCCAGCAGTCAGGACAGGTCCTCCTACGAGCAGTACTTC
-	TRBV6-2/TRBV6-3	TRBJ1-1	-	CASSLQGLDTEAFF	TGTGCCAGCAGTCTACAGGGTTTGGACACTGAAGCTTTCTTT
few	TRBV3-1/TRBV3-2	TRBJ2-3	-	CASSQGGVRTDTQYF	TGTGCCAGCAGCCAAGGGGGCGTCCGCACAGATACGCAGTATTTT
medium-sized	TRBV6-2/TRBV6-3	TRBJ1-1	-	CASSRTATEAFF	TGTGCCAGCAGCAGGACCGCCACTGAAGCTTTCTTT
-	TRBV7-6	TRBJ1-1	-	CASSLGGRTMNTEAFF	TGTGCCAGCAGCTTAGGAGGAAGGACCATGAACACTGAAGCTTTCTTT
-	TRBV7-3	TRBJ1-1	-	CASSPDSLNTEAFF	TGTGCCAGCAGCCCAGACAGTCTGAACACTGAAGCTTTCTTT
few	TRBV4-2	TRBJ2-7	-	CASSRGDYEQYF	TGTGCCAGCAGCCGGGGGGACTACGAGCAGTACTTC
-	TRBV7-6	TRBJ1-5	TRBD1	CASSLFGTGGQPQHF	TGTGCCAGCAGCTTGTTCGGGACAGGGGGGCAGCCCCAGCATTTT
-	TRBV7-9	TRBJ2-2	TRBD1	CASSSRQGTNTGELFF	TGTGCCAGCAGCTCCAGACAGGGGACCAACACCGGGGAGCTGTTTTTT
-	TRBV6-1	TRBJ2-5	-	CASSESVETQYF	TGTGCCAGCAGTGAATCAGTAGAGACCCAGTACTTC
-	TRBV6-5	TRBJ1-5	TRBD1	CASAKQGEFNQPQHF	TGTGCCAGCGCCAAGCAGGGGGAGTTCAATCAGCCCCAGCATTTT
-	TRBV5-5	TRBJ1-3	TRBD1	CASSLETGGGNTIYF	TGTGCCAGCAGCTTGGAAACAGGGGGAGGAAACACCATATATTTT
-	TRBV5-4	TRBJ2-7	TRBD2	CASSPGTSGGSSYEQYF	TGTGCCAGCAGCCCCGGGACTAGCGGGGGGAGCTCCTACGAGCAGTACTTC
-	TRBV5-4	TRBJ2-7	TRBD1	CASRKDRATYEQYF	TGTGCCAGCAGGAAGGACAGGGCTACCTACGAGCAGTACTTC